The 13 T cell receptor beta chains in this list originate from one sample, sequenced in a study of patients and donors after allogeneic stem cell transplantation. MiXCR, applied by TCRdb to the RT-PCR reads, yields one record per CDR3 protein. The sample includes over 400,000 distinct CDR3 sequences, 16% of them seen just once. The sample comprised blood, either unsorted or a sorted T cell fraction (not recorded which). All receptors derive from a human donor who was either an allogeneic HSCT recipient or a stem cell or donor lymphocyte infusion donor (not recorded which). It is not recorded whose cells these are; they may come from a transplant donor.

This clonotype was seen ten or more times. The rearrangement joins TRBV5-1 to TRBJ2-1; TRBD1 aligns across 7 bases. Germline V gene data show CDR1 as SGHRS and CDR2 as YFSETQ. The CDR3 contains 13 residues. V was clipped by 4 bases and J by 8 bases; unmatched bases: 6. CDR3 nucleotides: TGCGCCAGCAGCCAGACAGGGTGGGATGAGCAGTTCTTC. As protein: CASSQTGWDEQFF. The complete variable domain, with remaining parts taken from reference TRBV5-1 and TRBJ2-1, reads KAGVTQTPRYLIKTRGQQVTLSCSPISGHRSVSWYQQTPGQGLQFLFEYFSETQRNKGNFPGRFSGRQFSNSRSEMNVSTLELGDSALYLCASSQTGWDEQFFGPGTRLTVL.

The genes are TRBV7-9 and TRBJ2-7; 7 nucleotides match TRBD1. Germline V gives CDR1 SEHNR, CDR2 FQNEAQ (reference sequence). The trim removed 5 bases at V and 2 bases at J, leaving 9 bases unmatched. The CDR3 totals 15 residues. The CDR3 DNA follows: TGTGCCAGCAGCCCTCCATACAGGGGAGCCTACGAGCAGTACTTC. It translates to CASSPPYRGAYEQYF.

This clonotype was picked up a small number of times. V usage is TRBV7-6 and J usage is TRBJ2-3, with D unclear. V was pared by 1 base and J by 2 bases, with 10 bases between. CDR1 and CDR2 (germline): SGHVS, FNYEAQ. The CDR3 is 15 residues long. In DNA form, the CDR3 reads TGTGCCAGCAGCTTAGAGGACGGAGACACAGATACGCAGTATTTT. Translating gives CASSLEDGDTDTQYF.

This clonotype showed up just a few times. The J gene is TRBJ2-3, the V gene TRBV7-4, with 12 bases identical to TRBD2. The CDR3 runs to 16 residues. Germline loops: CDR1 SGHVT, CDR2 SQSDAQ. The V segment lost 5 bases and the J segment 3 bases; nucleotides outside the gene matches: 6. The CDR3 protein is CASSRRTSGDTDTQYF. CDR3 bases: TGTGCCAGCAGCCGGAGGACTAGCGGGGATACAGATACGCAGTATTTT. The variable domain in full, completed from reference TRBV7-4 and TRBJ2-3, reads GAGVSQSPRYKVAKRGRDVALRCDSISGHVTLYWYRQTLGQGSEVLTYSQSDAQRDKSGRPSGRFSAERPERSVSTLKIQRTEQGDSAVYLCASSRRTSGDTDTQYFGPGTRLTVL.

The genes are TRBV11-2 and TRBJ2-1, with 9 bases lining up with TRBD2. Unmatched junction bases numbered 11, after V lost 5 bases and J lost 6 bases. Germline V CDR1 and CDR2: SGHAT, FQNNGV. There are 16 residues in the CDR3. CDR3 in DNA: TGTGCCAGCAGCCACCCTGGACTAGCGCTCCGCAATGAGCAGTTCTTC. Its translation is CASSHPGLALRNEQFF.

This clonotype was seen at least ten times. CDR3 DNA sequence: TGCAGCGTTTCCACCGGGACAGGGGCCTACGAGCAGTACTTC. It translates to CSVSTGTGAYEQYF. This chain links TRBV29-1 with TRBJ2-7; TRBD1 matches 10 bases. The CDR3 has 14 amino acids. Germline V gene data show CDR1 as SQVTM and CDR2 as ANQGSEA. Trimming at V came to 5 bases and at J to 2 bases, leaving 6 bases not matched to a gene.

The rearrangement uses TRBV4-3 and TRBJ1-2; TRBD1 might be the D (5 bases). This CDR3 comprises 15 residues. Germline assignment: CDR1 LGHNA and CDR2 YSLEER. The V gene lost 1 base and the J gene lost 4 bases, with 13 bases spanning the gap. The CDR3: CASSQGGGNAYGYTF. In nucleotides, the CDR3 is TGCGCCAGCAGCCAAGGGGGGGGAAATGCCTATGGCTACACCTTC.

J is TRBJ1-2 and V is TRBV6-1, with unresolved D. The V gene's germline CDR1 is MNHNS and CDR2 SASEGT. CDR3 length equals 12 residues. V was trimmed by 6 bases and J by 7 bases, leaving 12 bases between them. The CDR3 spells CASSGPISGYTF. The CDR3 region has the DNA TGTGCCAGCAGCGGACCGATTTCTGGCTACACCTTC.

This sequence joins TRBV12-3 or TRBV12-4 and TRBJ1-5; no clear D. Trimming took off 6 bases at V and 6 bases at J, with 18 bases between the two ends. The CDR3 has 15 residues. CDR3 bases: TGTGCCAGCAGCCCGGGCCATGGTGGTGGTCAGCCCCAGCATTTT. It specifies CASSPGHGGGQPQHF.

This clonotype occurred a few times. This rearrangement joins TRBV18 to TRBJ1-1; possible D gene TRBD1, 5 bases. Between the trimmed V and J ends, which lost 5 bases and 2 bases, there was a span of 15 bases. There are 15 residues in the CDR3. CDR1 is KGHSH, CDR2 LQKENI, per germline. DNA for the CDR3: TGTGCCAGCTCAAGGAAGCAGGGCCTTAACACTGAAGCTTTCTTT. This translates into CASSRKQGLNTEAFF.

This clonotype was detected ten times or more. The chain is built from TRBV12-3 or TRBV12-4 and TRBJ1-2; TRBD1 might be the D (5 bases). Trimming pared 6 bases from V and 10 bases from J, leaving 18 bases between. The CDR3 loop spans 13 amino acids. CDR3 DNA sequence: TGTGCCAGCAGCCCGGGACGGGCATTAGTCTACACCTTC. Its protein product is CASSPGRALVYTF.

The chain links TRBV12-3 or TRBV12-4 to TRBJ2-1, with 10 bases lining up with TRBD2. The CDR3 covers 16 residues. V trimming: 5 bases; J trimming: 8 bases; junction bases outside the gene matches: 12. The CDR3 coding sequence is TGTGCCAGCAGTAGGCTAGCGGGAGCCCCCGAGGATGAGCAGTTCTTC. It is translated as CASSRLAGAPEDEQFF.

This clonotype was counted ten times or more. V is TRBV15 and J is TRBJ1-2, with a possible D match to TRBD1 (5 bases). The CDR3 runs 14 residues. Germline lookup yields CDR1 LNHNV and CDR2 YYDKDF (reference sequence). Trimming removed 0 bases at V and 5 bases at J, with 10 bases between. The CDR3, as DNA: TGTGCCACCAGCAGAGACGAGGGGATATATGGCTACACCTTC. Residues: CATSRDEGIYGYTF.